Listed here are 16 T cell receptor beta chains from one sample, sequenced in a study of T cell responses to AZD1222 COVID-19 vaccine. This table comes from immunoSEQ multiplex PCR, and its TCRdb copy is limited to in-frame clones, with some not included. The top ten hold roughly 8% of the sample, which has some 110,000 clones, roughly 88% seen once. Sequencing used peripheral blood, obtained 28 days after the second AZD1222 dose. Receptors were obtained from an adult who received the AZD1222 COVID-19 vaccine.

The chain has TRBV27 and TRBJ1-5; D possibly corresponds to TRBD1 (5 bases). The CDR3 length is 15 residues. V lost 5 bases and J 4 bases, leaving 15 bases between the germline ends. Germline assignment: CDR1 MNHEY and CDR2 SMNVEV (reference sequence). The CDR3 region is CASSLTGVGNQPQHF. DNA for the CDR3: TGTGCCAGCAGTCTTACAGGCGTCGGGAATCAGCCCCAGCATTTT.

The chain links TRBV27 to TRBJ1-2; possible D gene TRBD1, 5 bases. The CDR3 is 14 residues long. Looked up from germline, CDR1 is MNHEY and CDR2 is SMNVEV (reference sequence). Trimming cost V 6 bases and J 4 bases, with 15 bases left between them. For the CDR3, the DNA is TGTGCCAGCAGCCCGGGGGGGGTTCCCTATGGCTACACCTTC. Its translation is CASSPGGVPYGYTF.

The V call is TRBV19, the J call TRBJ2-5; either TRBD1 or TRBD2 may fit D (6 bases each). V was clipped by 0 bases and J by 5 bases, with 19 bases between them. The CDR3 has 17 amino acids. Germline CDR1 and CDR2: LNHDA and SQIVND (reference sequence). CDR3 sequence: CASSIDLALVGGETQYF. The CDR3 DNA is TGTGCCAGTAGTATAGATCTCGCCTTAGTAGGGGGGGAGACCCAGTACTTC.

The gene calls are TRBV7-2 and TRBJ2-7, with 10 nucleotides matching TRBD1. V shed 2 bases, J shed 8 bases, and the junction held 12 bases outside the gene matches. This CDR3 has 16 residues. The germline V gene has CDR1 SGHTA and CDR2 FQGNSA. In DNA, the CDR3 is TGTGCCAGCAGCTTAACCGCGCCGGGACAGGGGAATAAGCAGTACTTC. This codes for CASSLTAPGQGNKQYF.

The chain recombines TRBV30 with TRBJ1-1; unclear D gene. The germline V gene encodes CDR1 GTSNPN and CDR2 SVGIG (reference sequence). Trimming took off 0 bases at V and 5 bases at J, with 7 bases between the two ends. The CDR3 is 12 residues long. CDR3 coding DNA: TGTGCCTGGAGTGTAGGGAGAACTGAAGCTTTCTTT. Amino acids: CAWSVGRTEAFF.

The chain employs TRBV28 and TRBJ1-2, with 9 bases lining up with TRBD1. Germline V gives CDR1 MDHEN, CDR2 SYDVKM. There are 15 residues in the CDR3. The junction had 5 bases not matched to a gene; V was cut back by 2 bases and J by 4 bases. The CDR3, as DNA: TGTGCCAGCAGTTTAGCGGACAGGGGTTTCTATGGCTACACCTTC. This codes for CASSLADRGFYGYTF.

The CDR3 bases are TGTGCCAGCAGCTTAAGACGGGATAAAGAGACCCAGTACTTC. It yields the protein CASSLRRDKETQYF. V is TRBV7-6 and J is TRBJ2-5, with D perhaps TRBD2 (5 bases). This CDR3 region has 14 residues. Deletions cut 2 bases from V and 3 bases from J, with 10 bases between. From germline, CDR1 is SGHVS and CDR2 FNYEAQ.

The chain uses TRBV9 and TRBJ2-1; maybe TRBD2 (6 bases). The CDR3 runs 14 residues. V lost 4 bases and J 2 bases, leaving 10 bases between the germline ends. The germline gives CDR1 SGDLS, CDR2 YYNGEE. The CDR3 reads CASSPRGTYNEQFF. The CDR3 DNA sequence: TGTGCCAGCAGCCCGCGGGGTACCTACAATGAGCAGTTCTTC.

The J gene is TRBJ1-6, the V gene TRBV6-5; D is possibly TRBD1 (6 bases). Germline lookup yields CDR1 MNHEY and CDR2 SVGAGI. Trimming left V 4 bases short and J 7 bases short, with 17 bases between. The CDR3 extends over 16 amino acids. This chain's CDR3 is CASSSRGGEGNSPLHF. The CDR3 DNA sequence: TGTGCCAGCAGTTCCCGAGGGGGGGAGGGGAATTCACCCCTCCACTTT.

This chain joins TRBV3-1 (or the pseudogene TRBV3-2) and TRBJ1-2, with 10 bases matching TRBD1. The length of the CDR3 is 16 residues. Germline V CDR1 and CDR2: LGHDT, YNNKEL (reference sequence). V lost 3 bases to trimming and J lost 3 bases; unmatched junction nucleotides: 7. The CDR3 loop reads CASSHRQGAAYYGYTF. CDR3 bases: TGTGCCAGCAGCCACAGACAGGGGGCAGCCTACTATGGCTACACCTTC.

The chain is built from TRBV14 and TRBJ2-4; tentatively, D is TRBD2 (5 bases). V dropped 1 base and J dropped 0 bases, with 13 bases sitting between them. The CDR3 totals 17 residues. The germline V gene encodes CDR1 SGHDN and CDR2 FVKESK. CDR3 residues: CASSQGRGSLAKNIQYF. CDR3 nucleotide sequence: TGTGCCAGCAGCCAAGGAAGAGGGTCACTAGCCAAAAACATTCAGTACTTC. The full variable domain, its missing parts supplied by reference TRBV14 and TRBJ2-4, is EAGVTQFPSHSVIEKGQTVTLRCDPISGHDNLYWYRRVMGKEIKFLLHFVKESKQDESGMPNNRFLAERTGGTYSTLKVQPAELEDSGVYFCASSQGRGSLAKNIQYFGAGTRLSVL.

The chain recombines TRBV7-3 with TRBJ2-3; D call uncertain. Germline-derived CDR1 and CDR2 are SGHTA and FQGTGA. The CDR3 spans 13 residues. V lost 0 bases and J 6 bases, leaving 7 bases between the germline ends. The CDR3, as DNA: TGTGCCAGCAGCTTAACGTCTCCCGATACGCAGTATTTT. Its protein is CASSLTSPDTQYF.

The V call is TRBV18, the J call TRBJ2-7; TRBD1 matches 11 bases. Germline CDR1 is KGHSH and CDR2 is LQKENI. The J segment lost 3 bases and the V segment lost 1 base, leaving 8 bases of the junction unmatched. This CDR3 spans 17 amino acids. The CDR3 region has the DNA TGTGCCAGCTCACCACAGCGGACCGGGACAGGGGGCTACGAGCAGTACTTC. As protein: CASSPQRTGTGGYEQYF.

This clone showed up just a few times. The rearrangement links TRBV7-2 to TRBJ2-1, with TRBD2 matching over 11 bases. From germline, CDR1 is SGHTA and CDR2 FQGNSA. This CDR3 is 17 amino acids long. J lost 5 bases, V lost 0 bases, and 6 bases had no gene match. The CDR3 loop reads CASSLAVSGGADNEQFF. The CDR3 DNA reads as TGTGCCAGCAGCTTAGCGGTTAGCGGGGGGGCCGACAATGAGCAGTTCTTC.

The chain is built from TRBV4-2 and TRBJ2-2; tentatively, D is TRBD2 (6 bases). This CDR3 is built from 16 residues. Trimming shortened V by 4 bases and J by 8 bases, and 20 bases separated the two germline ends. The germline V gene has CDR1 LGHNA and CDR2 YNFKEQ. The CDR3 DNA follows: TGTGCCAGCAGCCCGGGCGGGACCACGCTGATAGGGGAGCTGTTTTTT. It encodes CASSPGGTTLIGELFF.

V gene TRBV7-2 combines with J gene TRBJ2-3; 9 bases map to TRBD2. The V gene's germline CDR1 is SGHTA and CDR2 FQGNSA. Trimming at V came to 5 bases and at J to 8 bases, leaving 11 bases not matched to a gene. CDR3 length: 15 residues. The CDR3 nucleotides are TGTGCCAGCAGCGAAGGGGGACTAGCACAAGGTACGCAGTATTTT. It translates to CASSEGGLAQGTQYF.